Below, 17 T cell receptor beta chains from the same sample are listed, as sequenced in a study of shared clonotypes between healthy human individuals (dated by TCRdb to the early 2020s). Receptors were amplified or captured by the immunoSEQ multiplex PCR assay. Not all clones reach the TCRdb copy of this immuneACCESS table, which keeps in-frame sequences only. Checked studies attribute under half of the gap to unresolved V genes and leave the rest unexplained. A total of roughly 760,000 clones appear in this sample, 74% of them only once. The ten largest clones represent less than 2% of the sample. The sequenced sample was memory CD4+ T cells sorted from blood. Read against the paper, the sample's cell subset or site label means: CD45RA-negative fraction. The receptors were gathered from a woman aged 25 to 39 in good health.

The V gene is TRBV6-1, the J gene TRBJ1-5; no clear D gene. Germline CDR1 reads MNHNS; CDR2 reads SASEGT. The CDR3 totals 12 residues. The V and J ends lost 6 bases and 9 bases respectively, with 12 bases between them. DNA of the CDR3: TGTGCCAGCAGATCCGACCCGGGGCCCCAGCATTTT. Translated, it gives CASRSDPGPQHF.

This clone came up a few times. The sample carries other DNA sequences with the same CDR3. This chain links TRBV6-4 with TRBJ2-1, with TRBD2 matching over 10 bases. Trimming cost V 0 bases and J 4 bases; bases outside gene matches: 3. The CDR3 extends over 16 amino acids. CDR1 and CDR2 from the germline V gene are MRHNA and SNTAGT. CDR3 sequence (DNA): TGTGCCAGCAGTGACTCAGGGACTAGCGTATACAATGAGCAGTTCTTC. Amino acids: CASSDSGTSVYNEQFF.

The chain carries TRBV5-1 and TRBJ2-2, with D unclear. The ends were cut back, 2 bases at V and 6 bases at J, with 11 bases in the middle. This CDR3 contains 14 residues. Germline CDR1 SGHRS, CDR2 YFSETQ. The CDR3 DNA reads TGCGCCAGCAGCTTTTCTGAGTATGCCGGGGAGCTGTTTTTT. Its translation is CASSFSEYAGELFF.

The chain has TRBV5-1 and TRBJ1-1, with D unclear. The germline V gene has CDR1 SGHRS and CDR2 YFSETQ. CDR3 size: 16 residues. The germline V and J ends were trimmed by 4 bases and 0 bases, with 16 bases remaining between them. The CDR3 bases are TGCGCCAGCAGCCCCCGAACCCGGAAAATGAACACTGAAGCTTTCTTT. Its protein is CASSPRTRKMNTEAFF.

This sequence joins TRBV14 and TRBJ2-1; D gene ambiguous. V was clipped by 0 bases and J by 7 bases, with 13 bases between them. Germline V gene sequence: CDR1 SGHDN, CDR2 FVKESK. This CDR3 has 15 amino acids. The CDR3 DNA reads TGTGCCAGCAGCCAAGATCTTTGGGGTGCGAATGAGCAGTTCTTC. This gives the protein CASSQDLWGANEQFF.

This chain connects TRBV2 to TRBJ1-1; D might be TRBD1 (5 bases). The V end lost 5 bases, the J end lost 2 bases, and 12 bases lay between the germline ends. This CDR3 is built from 14 residues. Germline-derived CDR1 and CDR2 are SNHLY and FYNNEI. The CDR3: CASSYGDLNTEAFF. CDR3 nucleotides: TGTGCCAGCAGTTACGGGGACCTAAACACTGAAGCTTTCTTT.

CDR3 sequence reads: CASSPGGGGDEKLFF. The DNA for the CDR3 is TGCGCCAGCAGCCCCGGGGGCGGGGGTGATGAAAAACTGTTTTTT. The chain combines TRBV5-1 with TRBJ1-4, with D possibly TRBD1 on 6 matching bases. The CDR3 has 15 residues. V was cut by 4 bases and J by 6 bases, with 16 bases left in between. CDR1 is SGHRS and CDR2 is YFSETQ in the germline V gene.

This chain uses TRBV6-6 with TRBJ2-7; D call uncertain. This CDR3 spans 12 amino acids. Germline assignment: CDR1 MNHNY and CDR2 SVGAGI (reference sequence). V was pared by 8 bases and J by 6 bases, with 14 bases between. CDR3 sequence (DNA): TGTGCCAGCGGAACTACACTCTCCGAGCAGTACTTC. Translated: CASGTTLSEQYF.

The CDR3 region has the DNA TGCGCCAGCAGCGAAGGGACGGAAGCGGGCGAGCAGTACTTC. It yields the protein CASSEGTEAGEQYF. This chain uses TRBV5-1 with TRBJ2-7; a possible D gene is TRBD2 (6 bases). The length of the CDR3 is 14 residues. V shed 4 bases and J shed 6 bases, with 17 bases lying between them. CDR1 and CDR2 from the germline V gene are SGHRS and YFSETQ.

This clone occurred a few times. This sequence joins TRBV19 and TRBJ1-5, with D possibly matching TRBD1 (5 bases). V shed 6 bases and J shed 0 bases, with 9 bases lying between them. CDR1 LNHDA and CDR2 SQIVND come from the germline V gene (reference sequence). The CDR3 totals 14 residues. The chain's CDR3 is CASSWTYSNQPQHF. CDR3 nucleotides: TGTGCCAGTAGCTGGACATATAGCAATCAGCCCCAGCATTTT.

This rearrangement joins TRBV9 to TRBJ1-2, with 12 bases matching TRBD1. The CDR3 contains 18 residues. V lost 0 bases to trimming and J lost 8 bases; unmatched junction nucleotides: 14. The germline V gene has CDR1 SGDLS and CDR2 YYNGEE. This CDR3 reads CASSVAPVGTGGVKGYTF. CDR3 DNA sequence: TGTGCCAGCAGCGTAGCTCCAGTAGGGACAGGGGGCGTTAAAGGCTACACCTTC.

The rearrangement uses TRBV11-2 and TRBJ2-7; 7 nucleotides agree with TRBD2. CDR3 length: 17 amino acids. J was trimmed by 1 base and V by 6 bases; bases with no gene match: 15. Germline V CDR1 and CDR2: SGHAT, FQNNGV. The DNA for the CDR3 is TGTGCCAGCAGTTTTCAAGGGCGCGGGAGAACATCCTACGAGCAGTACTTC. It translates to CASSFQGRGRTSYEQYF.

This clone came up a few times. The chain is built from TRBV10-2 and TRBJ1-2; D might be TRBD1 (5 bases). Germline assignment: CDR1 WSHSY and CDR2 SAAADI. This CDR3 has 15 residues. The V and J ends lost 2 bases and 4 bases respectively, with 14 bases between them. The chain's CDR3 is CASSEAWGLTYGYTF. CDR3 coding DNA: TGCGCCAGCAGTGAGGCTTGGGGACTGACCTATGGCTACACCTTC.

This rearrangement joins TRBV5-1 to TRBJ2-2; D may be TRBD2 (6 bases). Germline CDR1 reads SGHRS; CDR2 reads YFSETQ. This CDR3 is built from 15 residues. Deletions cut 4 bases from V and 4 bases from J, with 14 bases between. This CDR3 is CASSTSGTFTGELFF. The CDR3 DNA is TGCGCCAGCAGCACCTCCGGGACTTTCACCGGGGAGCTGTTTTTT.

The V and J genes are TRBV25-1 and TRBJ2-3; D is perhaps TRBD1 (6 bases). V shed 10 bases and J shed 2 bases, with 13 bases lying between them. CDR1 is MGHDK, CDR2 SYGVNS, per germline. This CDR3 has 13 amino acids. CDR3 sequence: CATRGVDTDTQYF. CDR3 nucleotides: TGTGCCACCAGGGGAGTAGACACAGATACGCAGTATTTT.

The chain has TRBV9 and TRBJ2-1, with 10 bases identical to TRBD2. Germline V gene sequence: CDR1 SGDLS, CDR2 YYNGEE. This CDR3 is built from 15 residues. The J segment lost 2 bases and the V segment lost 4 bases, leaving 3 bases of the junction unmatched. CDR3: CASSPGLAAYNEQFF. The CDR3 DNA is TGTGCCAGCAGCCCAGGACTAGCGGCCTACAATGAGCAGTTCTTC.

The chain combines TRBV5-1 with TRBJ2-7; D may be TRBD1 (6 bases). This CDR3 comprises 14 residues. Germline lookup yields CDR1 SGHRS and CDR2 YFSETQ. Trimming pared 0 bases from V and 4 bases from J, leaving 11 bases between. The CDR3 sequence is CASSLEYREYEQYF. CDR3 sequence (DNA): TGCGCCAGCAGCTTGGAGTACAGGGAATACGAGCAGTACTTC.